The T cell receptor beta chain under discussion was sequenced for a study of cytomegalovirus exposure and HLA in healthy donors (dated by TCRdb to 2017 to 2019). Broadly, across the study: According to an earlier analysis of several hundred of the donors, about 170 million T cells yielded 117 million unique TCR beta sequences and roughly 280 Gb of sequence data. Around 300 gigabases of sequencing data and 70 million to 85 million unique TCR sequences were included in an early release covering roughly 600 HLA-typed donors. Of the roughly 410 genotyped donors, 65% to 90% were placed in the genetic ancestry cluster associated with self-reported Caucasian donors. The aim of the study was to test whether cataloging public T cell receptors could identify signatures of past pathogen exposure. The study used immunosequencing to profile the T cell repertoires of approximately 640 subjects and linked those repertoires to cytomegalovirus serostatus. A separate validation cohort of roughly 130 different subjects was used in addition to the approximately 700-subject first cohort. To predict cytomegalovirus infection status, the study brought together high-throughput TCR immunosequencing, statistical association of individual TCRs with disease status, and machine learning. To study patterns of TCR occurrence, a later analysis re-analyzed previously published TCR beta repertoires from around 670 donors and added high-resolution HLA genotyping. In the later analysis, no new phenotypic data were used to find candidate immune exposures; instead, reliance was placed on TCR beta sequences and their occurrence across donors. An earlier analysis of roughly 580 of the donors used high-throughput TCR beta sequencing to judge whether each TCR beta V gene segment behaved as functional or pseudogenic. Donor age, sex, ethnicity and CMV serostatus were collected together with the repertoire data. A later genetic analysis used genome-wide SNP genotypes for about 60% of the roughly 700 donors, treating that subset as a discovery cohort. All discovery cohort repertoires had been generated on a single sequencing platform. HLA typing included class I and class II loci at four-digit resolution. Typing coverage varied by locus: roughly 629-640 donors for A, B, C, DRB1 and DQB1; approximately 560 for DQA1; around 610 for DPA1; some 470 for DPB1. Several DR-DQ haplotypes were handled as single units for association and clustering because linkage in the cohort was strong. Among approximately 370 genotyped donors of the cohort, an average of about 240,000 unique TCR beta nucleotide sequences was sequenced per donor, of which about 19% were non-productive. Overall study outcomes, separate from this receptor: For the cohort, immune exposure information was limited to CMV serostatus. In a later analysis, HLA-associated TCR beta chains were found to be more clonally expanded and to have lower generation probabilities than equally common non-associated chains. Correlated functional status among segregating V segments might be attributable to linkage disequilibrium, but an unknown experimental factor could not be ruled out. In an earlier analysis of some 500 of the donors, most TCR beta V segments were observed in productive rearrangements about 87% or about 30% of the time, broadly matching IMGT annotations. A total of fewer than 200 TCR beta chains were listed by the study as associated with cytomegalovirus. The authors suggested that the approach could potentially be extended to other disease states and immunological phenotypes. In a later analysis, the rate of TCR association differed among HLA loci, with DRB1 alleles having the most associated TCRs and HLA-C alleles having the fewest. In vitro tests confirmed that a few of the cytomegalovirus-associated TCR beta chains recognize cytomegalovirus antigens. According to a later analysis, parvovirus B19, influenza, CMV and Epstein-Barr virus appeared linked to several top co-occurrence clusters. When HLA alleles, especially DR and DQ, strongly co-occurred, TCR associations were difficult to assign to individual alleles. The cohort was sequenced for TCR beta chains only, and without alpha or paired-chain data the features that could be detected were limited. Compared with the approximately 720-donor mean, donors in an Asian-associated ancestry cluster had fewer N-insertions in productive TCRs, according to a later genetic analysis. Most TCR sequences were seen in very few donors, while some public TCRs were found in many individuals. HLA typing was unavailable for some donors at each locus, so association tests used only the typed subset. A cluster of highly shared sequence variants was judged likely to represent a technical artifact of the sequencing pipeline. In both the original and validation cohorts, the classifier was reported to diagnose cytomegalovirus status with high specificity and sensitivity. A further reported finding was that TCR beta sequences accurately predicted the HLA-A and HLA-B alleles for most subjects in the first cohort. Specific HLA alleles were associated with about 17,000 TCR beta sequences at a false discovery rate of 0.05 in a later analysis. Roughly uniform sequencing depth across donors was assumed in presence/absence analyses, although this assumption may not hold. An association between a missense DCLRE1C variant and V-gene and J-gene trimming of TCR beta chains was found in a later genetic analysis and replicated in an independent cohort. Fewer than 20 rarely observed V segments, including chromosome 9 orphons, were excluded from the earlier analysis of several hundred of the donors because counts were too low. Some IMGT-functional V segments, including TRBV6-2 and TRBV6-3, could not be distinguished by the 87-base-pair reads and were therefore excluded. Most CMV-associated TCR beta chains appeared to be HLA-restricted in a later analysis, and the HLA associations seemed to be driven largely by CMV exposure.

The library was built by means of the immunoSEQ multiplex PCR assay. A mixture of 60 forward primers for TCR Vbeta segments and 13 reverse primers for TCR Jbeta segments was used in the multiplex PCR. Amplification of the CDR3 region of rearranged TCR beta genes was performed with a multiplex PCR assay on genomic DNA. On the Illumina HiSeq System, the amplified TCR beta libraries were sequenced as 87-base-pair reads. Turning to the authors' computational methods: A later analysis tallied 70 million to 100 million unique TCR beta chains across the 666 repertoires, and 10 million to 11 million of those chains were shared by two or more donors. A nearest-neighbor algorithm error-corrected the raw reads and collapsed the reads into unique sequences, merging closely related sequences to remove PCR and sequencing errors. V, D and J gene segments were assigned by aligning CDR3 sequences to IMGT reference sequences. For a sequence to be retained, a match of at least six nucleotides to both a V gene segment and a J gene segment was required. Rearrangements were classified as productive when the CDR3 lacked stop codons and remained in frame with V and J, and all other rearrangements were classified as non-productive. Following IMGT convention, CDR3 was defined as the stretch from the second conserved V-encoded cysteine up to the conserved J-encoded phenylalanine. The earlier analysis of 500 to 650 of the donors excluded any sequence lacking an unambiguous match to a single V gene segment. An earlier analysis of 587 of the donors classified V segments as functional when productive rearrangements were above 56.7% and as segregating when the standard deviation between donors was above 5%. A statistical classification framework was built for diagnosing cytomegalovirus status from the catalog of TCR beta chain sequences. In a later analysis, V and J genes were assigned by comparing TCR nucleotide sequences against IMGT/GENE-DB human TR gene sequences. In a later analysis, CDR3 sequences and most-parsimonious VDJ recombination scenarios were assigned using the TCRdist pipeline. In a later analysis, every TCR beta chain was defined by the combination of its CDR3 amino acid sequence and its V-gene family, and reads without a unique V-gene family were dropped. As a way to deal with suspected cross-contamination and a sequencing artifact, a later analysis dropped roughly 620 nucleotide sequences that were highly shared and had low generation probability. A later analysis calculated a clonal expansion index for each public chain from normalized within-repertoire ranks of inferred template counts. In a later analysis, generation probabilities were computed using a VDJ recombination model fitted to out-of-frame rearrangements, and the results were checked against IGoR. A later analysis scored TCR-TCR, TCR-HLA and TCR-CMV co-occurrence with hypergeometric tests, applying a repertoire-size bias correction to TCR pairs. A later analysis estimated false discovery rates by permuting HLA or CMV assignments 20 times. In a later analysis, co-occurring TCRs were grouped using DBSCAN, with TCRdist sequence similarity added in when clustering inside HLA-allele-positive subsets. Co-occurrence clustering excluded repertoires with fewer than 30,000 or more than 120,000 public chains, plus five with anomalous nucleotide sharing. This immuneACCESS table, as held by TCRdb, lists in-frame sequences with V and J called but not all clones. Of the missing ones, under half trace to an unresolved V gene in checked studies; the others have no known cause. V, J and clone size were drawn from that table, and D and trimming were deduced from the DNA. The sample table holds roughly 200,000 clones, of which around 78% were seen once. Roughly 2% of the sample lies in the top ten.

For this clone: The antigen it recognizes is unknown. Per-nucleotide qualities are absent, and no much larger clonotype sits a single base away.

The cohort consisted of more than 650 healthy bone marrow donors. Cohort members were all nominally healthy when sampled, although unrecorded immune exposures were likely present. The donor tested CMV seronegative, placing the donor among the 352 seronegative members of the cohort. A peripheral blood sample was collected from each donor, and TCR beta sequencing was performed on peripheral blood mononuclear cells. The Qiagen DNeasy Blood Extraction Kit was used to extract genomic DNA from the blood cell samples. The CDR3 covers 14 residues, taking in both the cysteine and the phenylalanine. Only the CDR3 portion is preserved as DNA: 42 bases, with reading frame beginning at the first base. Clipping removes 6 bases from V and 7 bases from J, with 8 as the unmatched junction base count.

This clonotype was obtained from a man aged 25-40 years in good health and CMV-seronegative. The specimen was PBMCs. The rearrangement combines TRBV23-1 with TRBJ1-4, with 7 bases aligning to TRBD1. TRBV23-1 is identified as an open reading frame with a role that is uncertain. The DNA reads TGCGCCAGCAGAGACAGGGAAATTATTGAAAAACTGTTTTTT. The translation is CASRDREIIEKLFF.